These 29 T cell receptor beta chains were sequenced from one sample in a study of blood T cell repertoires in COVID-19. Method: immunoSEQ multiplex PCR; TCRdb's copy keeps in-frame clones and lacks some. Here the sample spans about 91,000 clones, 60% to 85% being singletons. The material sequenced was peripheral blood. These TCRs come from a woman older than 75 with acute or convalescent COVID-19.

The rearrangement joins TRBV9 to TRBJ2-5; D perhaps matches TRBD1 (5 bases). V was cut by 1 base and J by 5 bases, with 6 bases left in between. CDR3 size: 12 residues. The germline CDR1 and CDR2 sequences are SGDLS and YYNGEE. The CDR3 nucleotides read TGTGCCAGCAGCGTACCAGGGGAGACCCAGTACTTC. It codes for CASSVPGETQYF.

This clone came up once. The rearrangement uses TRBV3-1 (or the pseudogene TRBV3-2) and TRBJ2-5, with D possibly being TRBD2 (6 bases). The V and J ends lost 2 bases and 1 base respectively, with 11 bases between them. Germline values: CDR1 LGHDT, CDR2 YNNKEL (reference sequence). The CDR3 spans 15 residues. CDR3 amino acids: CASSQRGGAQETQYF. In DNA form, the CDR3 reads TGTGCCAGCAGCCAACGAGGAGGGGCCCAAGAGACCCAGTACTTC.

The chain has TRBV4-1 and TRBJ2-7; unclear D gene. The CDR3 extends over 16 amino acids. Germline CDR1 reads MGHRA; CDR2 reads YSYEKL. Between the trimmed V and J ends, which lost 3 bases and 0 bases, there was a span of 15 bases. CDR3 nucleotide sequence: TGCGCCAGCAGCCACGGCTCCGGGTCCCGCTCCTACGAGCAGTACTTC. This encodes CASSHGSGSRSYEQYF.

The chain recombines TRBV4-2 with TRBJ2-1, with TRBD2 identical over 11 bases. Germline V gene data show CDR1 as LGHNA and CDR2 as YNFKEQ. There are 17 residues in the CDR3. The V gene end was trimmed by 6 bases and the J gene end by 0 bases; junction bases not matched to a gene: 7. The CDR3 DNA reads as TGTGCCAGCAGTCACAGGGGACTAGCGGACTCCTACAATGAGCAGTTCTTC. Amino acids: CASSHRGLADSYNEQFF.

J is TRBJ2-2 and V is TRBV7-9, with a weak D call TRBD2 (5 bases). The CDR3 has 14 amino acids. Looked up from germline, CDR1 is SEHNR and CDR2 is FQNEAQ (reference sequence). V gave up 1 base and J gave up 4 bases, with 7 bases separating them. In DNA, the CDR3 is TGTGCCAGCAGCTTAGATCTAGCCACCGGGGAGCTGTTTTTT. This encodes CASSLDLATGELFF.

CDR3 protein: CASSPPIALKLFF. The CDR3 DNA follows: TGTGCCAGCAGCCCCCCAATAGCGTTGAAACTGTTTTTT. V usage is TRBV12-3 or TRBV12-4 and J usage is TRBJ1-4; D not certain. V shed 6 bases and J shed 11 bases, with 16 bases lying between them. The CDR3 consists of 13 residues.

J is TRBJ2-1 and V is TRBV15; TRBD2 is a possible D gene (5 bases). The germline gives CDR1 LNHNV, CDR2 YYDKDF (reference sequence). Trimming left V 0 bases short and J 6 bases short, with 15 bases between. The CDR3 runs 16 residues. CDR3 sequence reads: CATSRDGSTLGNEQFF. The CDR3 region has the DNA TGTGCCACCAGCAGAGATGGGAGCACCCTGGGCAATGAGCAGTTCTTC.

V is TRBV12-3 or TRBV12-4 and J is TRBJ2-7, with 7 bases that match TRBD2. With V trimmed by 4 bases and J by 2 bases, 2 bases remained unmatched. The CDR3 is made up of 13 amino acids. The CDR3: CASSSLATYEQYF. In DNA form, the CDR3 reads TGTGCCAGCAGTTCACTAGCGACCTACGAGCAGTACTTC.

The chain combines TRBV27 with TRBJ2-1, with D perhaps matching TRBD2 (6 bases). V was clipped by 5 bases and J by 4 bases, with 30 bases between them. CDR1 and CDR2 from the germline V gene are MNHEY and SMNVEV (reference sequence). The CDR3 runs 20 residues. CDR3 DNA sequence: TGTGCCAGCAGTGCCCCTAACGGGAGCAGGTTTTGGCCGCTATACAATGAGCAGTTCTTC. Protein product: CASSAPNGSRFWPLYNEQFF.

The chain employs TRBV12-5 and TRBJ2-1; possibly TRBD2 for D (5 bases). In germline, CDR1 is LGHNT, CDR2 FRNRAP. The CDR3 spans 14 residues. Trimming shortened V by 2 bases and J by 9 bases, and 14 bases separated the two germline ends. The DNA for the CDR3 is TGTGCTAGTGGTTTGTTCCCGGGGTCGGTTGAGCAGTTCTTC. This sequence encodes CASGLFPGSVEQFF.

The chain is built from TRBV7-8 and TRBJ2-2; 8 bases line up with TRBD2. Germline loops: CDR1 SGHVS, CDR2 FQNEAQ. The CDR3 spans 16 residues. With 2 bases clipped from V and 5 bases from J, the junction kept 7 bases outside the gene matches. CDR3: CASSLFSGSSTGELFF. In nucleotides, the CDR3 is TGTGCCAGCAGCTTATTCAGCGGGAGTTCGACCGGGGAGCTGTTTTTT.

This chain links TRBV5-6 with TRBJ1-6, with D possibly being TRBD1 (6 bases). The V end was cut by 0 bases, the J end by 9 bases, with 10 bases between. This CDR3 has 14 residues. Germline CDR1 is SGHDT and CDR2 is YYEEEE. CDR3 in amino acids: CASSLEDSGSPLHF. The CDR3 DNA sequence: TGTGCCAGCAGCTTGGAGGACAGTGGTTCACCCCTCCACTTT.

The chain carries TRBV6-2 or TRBV6-3 and TRBJ2-7; a weak D match, TRBD1 (6 bases). V dropped 4 bases and J dropped 1 base, with 20 bases sitting between them. The CDR3 totals 17 residues. The germline CDR1 and CDR2 sequences are MNHEY and SVGEGT. The CDR3 here is CASSSTYRVSASYEQYF. Written as DNA, the CDR3 is TGTGCCAGCAGTTCTACTTACAGGGTATCGGCATCCTACGAGCAGTACTTC.

V usage is TRBV11-2 and J usage is TRBJ2-1, with 9 bases lining up with TRBD2. There are 16 residues in the CDR3. The germline V gene encodes CDR1 SGHAT and CDR2 FQNNGV. With V trimmed by 5 bases and J by 8 bases, 13 bases remained unmatched. The CDR3 nucleotides are TGTGCCAGCAGCCCCCTGATACCGGGACTAGCAGATGAGCAGTTCTTC. This sequence encodes CASSPLIPGLADEQFF.

This clone came up once. This chain joins TRBV18 and TRBJ2-7; D is undetermined. Trimming cost V 6 bases and J 7 bases, with 13 bases left between them. CDR3 size: 12 residues. Germline values: CDR1 KGHSH, CDR2 LQKENI. Here the CDR3 DNA reads TGTGCCAGCTCCCCTTCTCGAGGAGAGCAGTACTTC. It yields the protein CASSPSRGEQYF.

The chain recombines TRBV4-3 with TRBJ2-2, with 7 bases aligning to TRBD1. The CDR3 is made up of 15 amino acids. Germline lookup yields CDR1 LGHNA and CDR2 YSLEER. V lost 0 bases, J lost 7 bases, and 5 bases stayed unmatched. This CDR3 reads CASSQDRGYVGELFF. The DNA of the CDR3 is TGCGCCAGCAGCCAAGACAGGGGGTACGTCGGGGAGCTGTTTTTT.

V and J are TRBV7-2 and TRBJ2-2, with D perhaps matching TRBD2 (5 bases). Germline lookup yields CDR1 SGHTA and CDR2 FQGNSA. This CDR3 is built from 17 residues. Trimming removed 0 bases at V and 4 bases at J, with 15 bases between. This CDR3 reads CASSLARSSAGTGELFF. In nucleotides, the CDR3 is TGTGCCAGCAGCTTAGCGCGGAGTAGCGCGGGCACCGGGGAGCTGTTTTTT.

The chain carries TRBV7-2 and TRBJ2-1; D is possibly TRBD1 (5 bases). Germline V lookup: CDR1 SGHTA, CDR2 FQGNSA. Trimming took off 1 base at V and 4 bases at J, with 11 bases between the two ends. This CDR3 has 15 amino acids. CDR3 amino acids: CASSLVRAGYNEQFF. CDR3 DNA: TGTGCCAGCAGCTTAGTCAGGGCAGGGTACAATGAGCAGTTCTTC.

This clone was counted many times. The J gene is TRBJ1-2, the V gene TRBV11-2; 8 nucleotides agree with TRBD1. CDR3 length equals 14 residues. V trimming: 3 bases; J trimming: 4 bases; junction bases outside the gene matches: 4. CDR1 SGHAT and CDR2 FQNNGV come from the germline V gene. The CDR3 loop reads CASSLTGEGYGYTF. The CDR3 DNA sequence: TGTGCCAGCAGCTTGACAGGGGAGGGCTATGGCTACACCTTC.

The chain joins TRBV11-2 to TRBJ1-1, with 10 nucleotides matching TRBD1. Germline V gene sequence: CDR1 SGHAT, CDR2 FQNNGV. V lost 8 bases and J lost 3; bases outside the gene matches: 3. The length of the CDR3 is 13 residues. For the CDR3, the DNA is TGTGCCAGCTCCGGACAGGGGGACACTGAAGCTTTCTTT. It yields the protein CASSGQGDTEAFF. Drawing the rest from reference TRBV11-2 and TRBJ1-1, the complete variable domain is EAGVAQSPRYKIIEKRQSVAFWCNPISGHATLYWYQQILGQGPKLLIQFQNNGVVDDSQLPKDRFSAERLKGVDSTLKIQPAKLEDSAVYLCASSGQGDTEAFFGQGTRLTVV.

The gene calls are TRBV6-4 and TRBJ1-2; 7 nucleotides align to TRBD1. CDR1 is MRHNA and CDR2 is SNTAGT in the germline V gene. The CDR3 has 14 amino acids. Trimming cost V 6 bases and J 4 bases; bases outside gene matches: 8. The CDR3 DNA is TGTGCCAGCAGCCACGACAGGGCTCCCTATGGCTACACCTTC. Residues: CASSHDRAPYGYTF.

V is TRBV27 and J is TRBJ2-7, with D unclear. Trimming stripped 3 bases from V and 0 bases from J, with 9 bases between. The germline V gene encodes CDR1 MNHEY and CDR2 SMNVEV (reference sequence). The CDR3 totals 14 residues. The CDR3 region has the DNA TGTGCCAGCAGTTTCCGAGGCAGCTCCTACGAGCAGTACTTC. Translated: CASSFRGSSYEQYF.

The chain has TRBV7-9 and TRBJ2-1, with 10 nucleotides matching TRBD2. This CDR3 is built from 16 residues. From germline, CDR1 is SEHNR and CDR2 FQNEAQ (reference sequence). Trimming at V came to 0 bases and at J to 8 bases, leaving 7 bases not matched to a gene. CDR3 residues: CASSLARLAGDDEQFF. CDR3 coding DNA: TGTGCCAGCAGCTTAGCAAGGCTAGCGGGAGATGATGAGCAGTTCTTC.

The chain recombines TRBV15 with TRBJ1-4, with TRBD1 identical over 10 bases. In germline, CDR1 is LNHNV, CDR2 YYDKDF (reference sequence). The CDR3 length is 15 residues. Trimming took 3 bases from V and 10 from J; bases not matched to a gene: 8. This chain's CDR3 is CATSSWGTGVRKLFF. CDR3 nucleotides: TGTGCCACCAGCAGCTGGGGGACAGGGGTTCGAAAACTGTTTTTT.

This clone has a count of ten or more. The rearrangement joins TRBV9 to TRBJ1-3, with D possibly being TRBD1 (5 bases). V lost 4 bases to trimming and J lost 3 bases, with 17 bases between them. This CDR3 spans 16 amino acids. Per germline, CDR1 SGDLS and CDR2 YYNGEE. CDR3 in DNA: TGTGCCAGCAGCCGCTCCCAGGGTTCGTATGGAAACACCATATATTTT. This translates into CASSRSQGSYGNTIYF.

The gene calls are TRBV5-1 and TRBJ2-7, with 11 bases matching TRBD2. With 0 bases clipped from V and 5 bases from J, the junction kept 13 bases outside the gene matches. This CDR3 is built from 18 residues. The germline CDR1 and CDR2 sequences are SGHRS and YFSETQ. CDR3 sequence: CASSLGYVSGRAVDEQYF. As DNA, the CDR3 is TGCGCCAGCAGCTTGGGTTACGTTAGCGGGAGGGCCGTCGACGAGCAGTACTTC.

The V call is TRBV3-1 (or the pseudogene TRBV3-2), the J call TRBJ1-1; 8 bases are a match to TRBD1. V lost 4 bases to trimming and J lost 5 bases; unmatched junction nucleotides: 6. Germline V gene data show CDR1 as LGHDT and CDR2 as YNNKEL (reference sequence). This CDR3 region has 14 residues. The CDR3 nucleotides read TGTGCCAGCAGCCGACAGGGGCGGGGTACTGAAGCTTTCTTT. Translating it yields CASSRQGRGTEAFF.

V gene TRBV27 combines with J gene TRBJ2-7; maybe TRBD1 (6 bases). V was cut by 2 bases and J by 4 bases, with 15 bases left in between. CDR1 and CDR2 from the germline V gene are MNHEY and SMNVEV (reference sequence). The CDR3 spans 15 residues. CDR3 sequence reads: CASSLRVGGQYEQYF. DNA for the CDR3: TGTGCCAGCAGTTTACGTGTGGGTGGACAGTACGAGCAGTACTTC.

The table lists this clone with a few counts. The chain uses TRBV6-5 and TRBJ1-1; maybe TRBD1 (5 bases). The CDR3 length is 13 residues. V gave up 8 bases and J gave up 3 bases, with 13 bases separating them. Germline assignment: CDR1 MNHEY and CDR2 SVGAGI. The CDR3 nucleotides are TGTGCCAGCTCCCGTGACAGCTACACTGAAGCTTTCTTT. Translation gives CASSRDSYTEAFF.